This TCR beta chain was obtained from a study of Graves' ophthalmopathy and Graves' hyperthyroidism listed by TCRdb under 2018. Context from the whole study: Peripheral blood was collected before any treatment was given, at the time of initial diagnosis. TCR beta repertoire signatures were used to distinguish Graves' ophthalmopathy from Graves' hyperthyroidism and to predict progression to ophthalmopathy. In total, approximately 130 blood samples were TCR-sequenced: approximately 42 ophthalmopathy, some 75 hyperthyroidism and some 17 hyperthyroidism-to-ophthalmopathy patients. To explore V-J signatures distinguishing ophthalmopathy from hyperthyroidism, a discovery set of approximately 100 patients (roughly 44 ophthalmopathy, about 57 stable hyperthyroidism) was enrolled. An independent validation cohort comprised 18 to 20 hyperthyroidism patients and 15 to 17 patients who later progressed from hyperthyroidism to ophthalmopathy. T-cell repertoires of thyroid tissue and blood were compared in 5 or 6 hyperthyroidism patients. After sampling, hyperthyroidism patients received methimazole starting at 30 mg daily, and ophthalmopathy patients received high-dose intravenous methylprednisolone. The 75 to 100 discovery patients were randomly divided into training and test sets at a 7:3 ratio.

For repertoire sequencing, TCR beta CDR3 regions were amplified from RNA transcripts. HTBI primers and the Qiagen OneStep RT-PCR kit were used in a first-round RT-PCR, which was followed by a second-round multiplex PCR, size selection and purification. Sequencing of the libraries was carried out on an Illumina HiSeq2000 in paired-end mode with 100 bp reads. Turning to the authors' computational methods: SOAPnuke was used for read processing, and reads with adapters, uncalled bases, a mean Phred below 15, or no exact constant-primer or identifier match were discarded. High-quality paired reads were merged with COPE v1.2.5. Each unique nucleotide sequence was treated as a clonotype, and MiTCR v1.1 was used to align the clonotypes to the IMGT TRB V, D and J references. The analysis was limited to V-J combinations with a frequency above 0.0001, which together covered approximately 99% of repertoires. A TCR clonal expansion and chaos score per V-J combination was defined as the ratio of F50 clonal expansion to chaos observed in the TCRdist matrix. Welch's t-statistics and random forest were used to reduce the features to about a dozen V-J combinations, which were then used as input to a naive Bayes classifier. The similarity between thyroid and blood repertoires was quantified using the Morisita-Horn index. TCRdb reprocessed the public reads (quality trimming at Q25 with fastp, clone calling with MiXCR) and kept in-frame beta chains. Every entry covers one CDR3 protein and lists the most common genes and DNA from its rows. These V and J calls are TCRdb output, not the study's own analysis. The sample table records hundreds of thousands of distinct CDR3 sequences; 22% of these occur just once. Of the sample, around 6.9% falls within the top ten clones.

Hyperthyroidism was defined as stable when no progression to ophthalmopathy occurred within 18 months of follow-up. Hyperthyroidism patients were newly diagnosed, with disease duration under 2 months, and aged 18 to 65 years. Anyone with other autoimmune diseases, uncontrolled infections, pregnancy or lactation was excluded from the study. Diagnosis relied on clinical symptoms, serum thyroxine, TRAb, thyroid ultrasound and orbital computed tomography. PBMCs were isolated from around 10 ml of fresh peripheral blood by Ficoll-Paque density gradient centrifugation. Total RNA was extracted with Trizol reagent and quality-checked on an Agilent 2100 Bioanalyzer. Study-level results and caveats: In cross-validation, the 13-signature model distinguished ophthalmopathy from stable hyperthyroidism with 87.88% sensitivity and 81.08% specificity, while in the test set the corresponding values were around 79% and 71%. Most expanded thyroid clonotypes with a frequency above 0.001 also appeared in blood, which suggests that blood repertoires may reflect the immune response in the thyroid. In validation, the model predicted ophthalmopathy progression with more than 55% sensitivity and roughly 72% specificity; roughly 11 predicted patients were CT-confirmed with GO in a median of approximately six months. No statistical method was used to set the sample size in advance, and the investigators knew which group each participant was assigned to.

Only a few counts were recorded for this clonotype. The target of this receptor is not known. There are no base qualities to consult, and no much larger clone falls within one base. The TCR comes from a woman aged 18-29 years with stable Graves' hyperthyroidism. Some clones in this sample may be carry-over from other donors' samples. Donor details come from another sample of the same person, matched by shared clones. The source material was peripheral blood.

CDR3 protein: CAWSSPGLAIPGSYEQYF. The nucleotide sequence reads as follows: TGTGCCTGGAGTTCACCGGGACTAGCAATCCCCGGATCCTACGAGCAGTACTTC. The chain uses TRBV30 and TRBJ2-7; 9 of the junction bases match TRBD2. V is cut back by 2 bases and J by 1 base, with 15 bases in the junction unmatched. Counted from cysteine to phenylalanine, this CDR3 has 18 amino acids. The read is trimmed to its CDR3 DNA, 54 bases read in frame from base 1. In the germline V gene (reference sequence), CDR1 corresponds to GTSNPN and CDR2 to SVGIG.